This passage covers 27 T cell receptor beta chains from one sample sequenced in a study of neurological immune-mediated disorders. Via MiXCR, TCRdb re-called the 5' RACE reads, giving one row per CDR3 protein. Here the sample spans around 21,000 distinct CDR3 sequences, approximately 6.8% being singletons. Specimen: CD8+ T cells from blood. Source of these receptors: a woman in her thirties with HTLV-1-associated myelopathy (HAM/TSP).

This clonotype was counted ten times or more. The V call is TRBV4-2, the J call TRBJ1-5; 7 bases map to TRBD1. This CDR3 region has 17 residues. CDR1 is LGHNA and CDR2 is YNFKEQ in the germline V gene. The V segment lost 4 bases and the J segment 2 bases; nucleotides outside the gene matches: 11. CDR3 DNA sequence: TGTGCCAGCAGCCCATACCAGGACAGGCACGGCAATCAGCCCCAGCATTTT. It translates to CASSPYQDRHGNQPQHF.

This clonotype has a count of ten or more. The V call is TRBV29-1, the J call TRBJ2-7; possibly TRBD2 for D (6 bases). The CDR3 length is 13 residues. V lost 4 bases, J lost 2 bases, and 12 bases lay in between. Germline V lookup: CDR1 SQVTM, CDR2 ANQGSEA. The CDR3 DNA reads TGCAGCGTTGGTGGGACTCAAACCTACGAGCAGTACTTC. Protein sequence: CSVGGTQTYEQYF.

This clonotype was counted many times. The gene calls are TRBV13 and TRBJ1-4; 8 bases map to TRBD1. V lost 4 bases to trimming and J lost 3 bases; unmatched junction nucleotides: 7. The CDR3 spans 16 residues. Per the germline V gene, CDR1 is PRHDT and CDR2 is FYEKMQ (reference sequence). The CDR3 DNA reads TGTGCCAGCAGCTCCCAGACAGGGGTATCTAATGAAAAACTGTTTTTT. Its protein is CASSSQTGVSNEKLFF.

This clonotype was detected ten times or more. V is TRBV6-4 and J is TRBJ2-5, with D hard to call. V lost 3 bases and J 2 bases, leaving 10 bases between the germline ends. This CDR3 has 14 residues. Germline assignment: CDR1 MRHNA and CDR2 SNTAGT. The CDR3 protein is CASSEIGGQETQYF. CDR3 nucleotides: TGTGCCAGCAGTGAAATAGGTGGGCAAGAGACCCAGTACTTC.

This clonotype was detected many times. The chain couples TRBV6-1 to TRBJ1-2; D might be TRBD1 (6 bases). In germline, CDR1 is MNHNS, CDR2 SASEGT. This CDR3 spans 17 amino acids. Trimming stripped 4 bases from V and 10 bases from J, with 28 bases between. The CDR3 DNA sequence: TGTGCCAGCAGTGGAAGTCATTTCTGGGACATTTCGTACGTCTACACCTTC. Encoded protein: CASSGSHFWDISYVYTF.

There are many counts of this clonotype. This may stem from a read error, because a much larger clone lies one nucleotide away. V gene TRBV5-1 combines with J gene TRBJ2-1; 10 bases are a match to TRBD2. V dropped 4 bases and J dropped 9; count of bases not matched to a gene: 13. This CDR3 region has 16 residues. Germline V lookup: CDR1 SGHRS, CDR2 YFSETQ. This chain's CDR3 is CASSAPQRGGMGEQFF. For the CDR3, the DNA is TGCGCCAGCAGCGCCCCGCAGCGGGGGGGGATGGGTGAGCAGTTCTTC. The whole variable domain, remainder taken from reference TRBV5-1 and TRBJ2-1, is KAGVTQTPRYLIKTRGQQVTLSCSPISGHRSVSWYQQTPGQGLQFLFEYFSETQRNKGNFPGRFSGRQFSNSRSEMNVSTLELGDSALYLCASSAPQRGGMGEQFFGPGTRLTVL.

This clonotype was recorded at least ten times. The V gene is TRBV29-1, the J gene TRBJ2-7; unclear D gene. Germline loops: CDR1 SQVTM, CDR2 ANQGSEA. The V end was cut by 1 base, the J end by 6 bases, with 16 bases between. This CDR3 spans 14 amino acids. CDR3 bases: TGCAGCGTTGAAGGTATTGGTACGGCAGGCGAGCAGTACTTC. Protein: CSVEGIGTAGEQYF.

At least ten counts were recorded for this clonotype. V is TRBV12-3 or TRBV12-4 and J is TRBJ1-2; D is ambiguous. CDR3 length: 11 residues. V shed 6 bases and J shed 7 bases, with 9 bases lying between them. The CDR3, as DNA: TGTGCCAGCAGACGAGGACTTGGCTACACCTTC. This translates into CASRRGLGYTF.

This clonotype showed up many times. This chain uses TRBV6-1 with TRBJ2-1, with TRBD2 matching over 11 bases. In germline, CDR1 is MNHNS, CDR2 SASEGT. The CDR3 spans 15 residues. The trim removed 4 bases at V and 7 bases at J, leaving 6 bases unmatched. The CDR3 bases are TGTGCCAGCAGTGGAACTAGCGGGGGCGGGAATGAGCAGTTCTTC. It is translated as CASSGTSGGGNEQFF.

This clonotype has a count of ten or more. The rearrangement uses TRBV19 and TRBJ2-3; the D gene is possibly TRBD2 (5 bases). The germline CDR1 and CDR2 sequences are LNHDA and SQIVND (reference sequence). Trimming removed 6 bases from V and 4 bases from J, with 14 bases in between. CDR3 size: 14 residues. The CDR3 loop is CASRATILADTQYF. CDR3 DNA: TGTGCCAGTAGGGCGACTATCCTAGCAGATACGCAGTATTTT.

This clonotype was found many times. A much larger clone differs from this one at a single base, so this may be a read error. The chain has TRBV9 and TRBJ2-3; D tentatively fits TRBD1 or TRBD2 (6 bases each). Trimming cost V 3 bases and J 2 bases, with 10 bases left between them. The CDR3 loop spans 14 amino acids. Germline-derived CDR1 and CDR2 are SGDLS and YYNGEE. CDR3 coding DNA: TGTGCCAGCAGCGAGGGGGGCAACACAGATACGCAGTATTTT. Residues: CASSEGGNTDTQYF.

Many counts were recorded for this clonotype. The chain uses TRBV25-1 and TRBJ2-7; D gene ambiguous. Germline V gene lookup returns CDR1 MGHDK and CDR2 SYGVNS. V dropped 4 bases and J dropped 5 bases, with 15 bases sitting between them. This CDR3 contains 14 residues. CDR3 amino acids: CASSALRREHEQYF. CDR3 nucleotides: TGTGCCAGCAGTGCACTACGACGAGAGCACGAGCAGTACTTC.

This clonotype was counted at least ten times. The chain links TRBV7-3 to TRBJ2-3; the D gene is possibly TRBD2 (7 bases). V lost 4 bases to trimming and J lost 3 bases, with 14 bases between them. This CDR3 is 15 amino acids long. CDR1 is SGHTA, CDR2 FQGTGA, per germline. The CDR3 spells CASSWGGGRTDTQYF. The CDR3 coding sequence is TGTGCCAGCAGCTGGGGGGGGGGCCGGACAGATACGCAGTATTTT.

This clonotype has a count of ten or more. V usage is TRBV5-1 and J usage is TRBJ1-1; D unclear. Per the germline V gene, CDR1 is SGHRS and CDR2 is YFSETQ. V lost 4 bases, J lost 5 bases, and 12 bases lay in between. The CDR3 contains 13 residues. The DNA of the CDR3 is TGCGCCAGCAGCCCGTCCGATGGAACTGAAGCTTTCTTT. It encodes CASSPSDGTEAFF.

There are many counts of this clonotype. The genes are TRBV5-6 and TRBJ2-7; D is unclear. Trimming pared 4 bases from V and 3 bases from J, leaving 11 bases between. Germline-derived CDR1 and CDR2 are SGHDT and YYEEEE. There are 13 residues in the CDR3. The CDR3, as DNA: TGTGCCAGCAGCGCGTGGACGGGCTACGAGCAGTACTTC. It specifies CASSAWTGYEQYF.

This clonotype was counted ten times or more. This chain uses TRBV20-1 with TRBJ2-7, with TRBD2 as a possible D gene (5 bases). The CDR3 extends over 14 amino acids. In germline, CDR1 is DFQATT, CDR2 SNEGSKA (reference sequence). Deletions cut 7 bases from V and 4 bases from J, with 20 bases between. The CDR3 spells CSVRYGGETYEQYF. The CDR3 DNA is TGCAGTGTTAGGTACGGAGGAGAAACTTACGAGCAGTACTTC.

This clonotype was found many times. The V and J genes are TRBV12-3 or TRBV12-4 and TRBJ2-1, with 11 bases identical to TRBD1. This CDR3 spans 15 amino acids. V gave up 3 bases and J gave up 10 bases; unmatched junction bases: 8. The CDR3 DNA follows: TGTGCCAGCAGTTTGATCGGACAGGGGGCTGGGGAGCAGTTCTTC. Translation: CASSLIGQGAGEQFF.

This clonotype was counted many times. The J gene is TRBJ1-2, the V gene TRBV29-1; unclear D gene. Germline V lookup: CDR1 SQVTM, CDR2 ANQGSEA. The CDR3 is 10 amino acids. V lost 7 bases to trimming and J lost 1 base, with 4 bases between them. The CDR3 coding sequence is TGCAGCGGGTATAACTATGGCTACACCTTC. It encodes CSGYNYGYTF.

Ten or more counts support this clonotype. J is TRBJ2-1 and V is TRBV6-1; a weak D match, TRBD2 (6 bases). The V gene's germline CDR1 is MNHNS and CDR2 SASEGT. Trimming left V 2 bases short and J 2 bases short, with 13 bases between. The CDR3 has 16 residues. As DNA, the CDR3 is TGTGCCAGCAGTGAATTAGACGGGGGTCCCTACAATGAGCAGTTCTTC. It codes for CASSELDGGPYNEQFF.

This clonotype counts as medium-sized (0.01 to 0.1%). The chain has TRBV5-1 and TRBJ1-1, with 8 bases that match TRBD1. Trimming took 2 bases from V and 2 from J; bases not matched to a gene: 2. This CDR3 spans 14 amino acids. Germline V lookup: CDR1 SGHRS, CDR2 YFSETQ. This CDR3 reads CASSFRGPNTEAFF. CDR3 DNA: TGCGCCAGCAGCTTCAGGGGGCCTAACACTGAAGCTTTCTTT.

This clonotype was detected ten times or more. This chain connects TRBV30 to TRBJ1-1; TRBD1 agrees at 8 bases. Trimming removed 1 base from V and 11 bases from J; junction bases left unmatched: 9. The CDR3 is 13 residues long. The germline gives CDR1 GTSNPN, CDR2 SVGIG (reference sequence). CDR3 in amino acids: CAWSAGGSGWAFF. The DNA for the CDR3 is TGTGCCTGGAGTGCAGGGGGCTCCGGATGGGCTTTCTTT.

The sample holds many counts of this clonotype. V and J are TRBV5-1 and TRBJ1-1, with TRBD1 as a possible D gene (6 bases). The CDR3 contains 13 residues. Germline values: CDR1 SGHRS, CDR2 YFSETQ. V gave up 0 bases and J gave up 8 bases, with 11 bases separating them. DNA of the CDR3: TGCGCCAGCAGCTTGGTTGGGGGCCCCGAAGCTTTCTTT. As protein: CASSLVGGPEAFF.

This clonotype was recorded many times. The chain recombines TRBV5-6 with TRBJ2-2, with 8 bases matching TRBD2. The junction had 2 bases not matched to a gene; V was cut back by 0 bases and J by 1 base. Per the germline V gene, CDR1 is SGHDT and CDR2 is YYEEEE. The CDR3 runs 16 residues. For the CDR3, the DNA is TGTGCCAGCAGCTTGGGAGCGGGGGAGAACACCGGGGAGCTGTTTTTT. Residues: CASSLGAGENTGELFF.

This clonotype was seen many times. CDR3 coding DNA: TGTGCCAGCAGTGACCTTACGTATACAGGGGGCCTCTCCTACGAGCAGTACTTC. Translating it yields CASSDLTYTGGLSYEQYF. This chain connects TRBV2 to TRBJ2-7; TRBD1 agrees at 9 bases. This CDR3 has 18 amino acids. With V trimmed by 3 bases and J by 0 bases, 12 bases remained unmatched. Germline V gene sequence: CDR1 SNHLY, CDR2 FYNNEI. Looking up the rest from reference TRBV2 and TRBJ2-7 gives the full variable domain: EPEVTQTPSHQVTQMGQEVILRCVPISNHLYFYWYRQILGQKVEFLVSFYNNEISEKSEIFDDQFSVERPDGSNFTLKIRSTKLEDSAMYFCASSDLTYTGGLSYEQYFGPGTRLTVT.

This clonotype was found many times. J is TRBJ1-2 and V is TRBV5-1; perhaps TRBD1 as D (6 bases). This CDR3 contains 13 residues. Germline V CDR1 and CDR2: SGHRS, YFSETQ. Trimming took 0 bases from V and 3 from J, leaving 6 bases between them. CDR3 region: CASSLEGDYGYTF. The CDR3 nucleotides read TGCGCCAGCAGCTTGGAGGGGGACTATGGCTACACCTTC.

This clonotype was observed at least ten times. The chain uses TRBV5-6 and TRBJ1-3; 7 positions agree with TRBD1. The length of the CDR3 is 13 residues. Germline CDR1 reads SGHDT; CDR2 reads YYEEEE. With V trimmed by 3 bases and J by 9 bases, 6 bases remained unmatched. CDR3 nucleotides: TGTGCCAGCAGCTCGACAGGGCAGGGCACCATATATTTT. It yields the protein CASSSTGQGTIYF.

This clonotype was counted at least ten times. The CDR3 sequence is CASSGLAGHSYNEQFF. The CDR3 DNA reads as TGTGCCAGCAGTGGACTAGCGGGGCACTCCTACAATGAGCAGTTCTTC. J is TRBJ2-1 and V is TRBV6-1, with 11 bases lining up with TRBD2. This CDR3 contains 16 residues. J gave up 0 bases and V 4 bases, and 2 bases lay outside the gene matches. In germline, CDR1 is MNHNS, CDR2 SASEGT.